One T cell receptor beta chain is described in this entry. This specimen belongs to a study of blood T cell repertoires in COVID-19. Overall study: COVID-19 samples, acute and convalescent, were from the United States, Italy and Spain. PBMCs, B-cell-depleted T cells, or T cells provided the cDNA or gDNA that made up the material.

The repertoire was sequenced with immunoSEQ multiplex PCR; TCRdb's copy has only in-frame clones and lacks some. Here the sample spans tens of thousands of clones, roughly 82% being singletons. This CDR3 has 14 amino acids. CDR1 is ENHRY, CDR2 SYGVKD, per germline. Trimming cost V 6 bases and J 5 bases, with 14 bases left between them. The chain joins TRBV10-3 to TRBJ1-5, with D possibly TRBD1 on 6 matching bases. The sequenced sample consisted of peripheral blood. The origin of this receptor is a human donor in a cohort sampled during active COVID-19. The DNA of the CDR3 is TGTGCCATCAGCCCACAGGGTAAGGATCAGCCCCAGCATTTT. This gives the protein CAISPQGKDQPQHF.